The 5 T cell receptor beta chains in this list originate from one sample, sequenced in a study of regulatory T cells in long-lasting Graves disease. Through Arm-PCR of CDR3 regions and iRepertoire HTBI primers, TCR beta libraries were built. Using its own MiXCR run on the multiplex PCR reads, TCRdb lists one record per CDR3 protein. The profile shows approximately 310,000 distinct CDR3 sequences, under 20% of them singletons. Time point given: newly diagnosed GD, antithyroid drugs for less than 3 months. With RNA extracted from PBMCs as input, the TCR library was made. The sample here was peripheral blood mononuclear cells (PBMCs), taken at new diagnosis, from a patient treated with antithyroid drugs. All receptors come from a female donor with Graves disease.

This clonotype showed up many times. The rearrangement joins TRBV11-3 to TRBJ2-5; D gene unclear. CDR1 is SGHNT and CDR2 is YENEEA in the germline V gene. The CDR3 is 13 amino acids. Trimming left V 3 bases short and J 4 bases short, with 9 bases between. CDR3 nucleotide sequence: TGTGCCAGCAGCTTGTTTGCCCGAGAGACCCAGTACTTC. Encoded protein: CASSLFARETQYF.

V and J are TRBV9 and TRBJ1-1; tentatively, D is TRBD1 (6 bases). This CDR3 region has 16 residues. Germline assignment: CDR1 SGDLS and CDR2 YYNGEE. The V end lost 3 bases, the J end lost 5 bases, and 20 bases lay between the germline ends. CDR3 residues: CASSDKGGARVTEAFF. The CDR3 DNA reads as TGTGCCAGCAGCGATAAAGGGGGGGCGAGGGTTACTGAAGCTTTCTTT.

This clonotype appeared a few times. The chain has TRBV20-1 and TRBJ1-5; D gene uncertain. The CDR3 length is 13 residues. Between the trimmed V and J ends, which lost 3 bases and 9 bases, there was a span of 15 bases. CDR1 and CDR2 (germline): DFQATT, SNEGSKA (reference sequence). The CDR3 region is CSASVGPGGPQHF. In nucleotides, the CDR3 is TGCAGTGCTAGTGTAGGGCCCGGTGGGCCCCAGCATTTT.

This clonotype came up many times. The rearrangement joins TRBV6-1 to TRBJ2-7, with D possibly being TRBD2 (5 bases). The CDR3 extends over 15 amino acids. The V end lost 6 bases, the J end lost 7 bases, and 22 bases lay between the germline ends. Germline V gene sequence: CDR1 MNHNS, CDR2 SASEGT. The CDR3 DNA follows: TGTGCCAGCAGGAAGCCGGGCGGGCTAAGAGGGGAGCAGTACTTC. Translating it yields CASRKPGGLRGEQYF.

This CDR3 is CASSAPGGKNYEQYF. In nucleotides, the CDR3 is TGTGCCAGCAGCGCCCCAGGGGGGAAAAACTACGAGCAGTACTTC. J is TRBJ2-7 and V is TRBV6-1; D is possibly TRBD1 (7 bases). The CDR3 loop spans 15 amino acids. V lost 6 bases, J lost 3 bases, and 18 bases lay in between. Germline CDR1 MNHNS, CDR2 SASEGT.